The text below deals with one T cell receptor beta chain. Its specificity is not known. This sample is part of a study of CD8 T cells in ankylosing spondylitis. TCRdb used MiXCR to reprocess the 5' RACE reads, holding one entry per CDR3 protein. The table has 400,000 to 450,000 distinct CDR3 sequences, 17% seen once; the top ten hold under 1.2%. Whole-study results and caveats: From matched ankylosing spondylitis synovial fluid, disease-linked clones were reportedly recovered at significantly enriched levels. A TCR beta motif made of roughly eight highly homologous variants seemed typical of ankylosing spondylitis blood.

The receptor was isolated from a male donor with ankylosing spondylitis. The sample taken for sequencing was blood, either unsorted or a sorted T cell fraction (not recorded which).

CDR3 DNA sequence: TGCGCCAGCGGCCCAGGGGCCGCAACTAATGAAAAACTGTTTTTT. This sequence encodes CASGPGAATNEKLFF. V gene TRBV5-1 combines with J gene TRBJ1-4, with a tentative D call TRBD1 (6 bases). The germline V and J ends were trimmed by 7 bases and 0 bases, with 13 bases remaining between them. CDR1 and CDR2 from the germline V gene are SGHRS and YFSETQ. The CDR3 sequence is 15 residues long.